The 30 T cell receptor beta chains given below trace back to one sample, sequenced in a study of blood T cell repertoires in COVID-19 (dated by TCRdb to the early 2020s). Library creation used the immunoSEQ multiplex PCR assay. Here the immuneACCESS table is served through TCRdb, limited to in-frame sequences with V and J called. Missing clones are a known gap in these copies; in checked studies unresolved V genes cover under half, and the rest lacks a known reason. This sample holds roughly 50,000 clones; 75% to 90% were observed only once. The ten largest clones take up around a third of the sample. Sequenced input: peripheral blood. These receptors all come from a woman aged 80 or older with COVID-19, enrolled during active disease.

The chain has TRBV7-2 and TRBJ2-2; 7 nucleotides match TRBD1. V shed 4 bases and J 1 base; nucleotides not matched to a gene: 12. Looked up from germline, CDR1 is SGHTA and CDR2 is FQGNSA. This CDR3 has 18 residues. This chain's CDR3 is CASSSSHLTGKNTGELFF. In nucleotides, the CDR3 is TGTGCCAGCAGCTCTTCTCACCTGACAGGGAAGAACACCGGGGAGCTGTTTTTT.

This clone was detected only once. The rearrangement joins TRBV7-3 to TRBJ1-2; 8 nucleotides line up with TRBD1. Germline assignment: CDR1 SGHTA and CDR2 FQGTGA. Losses at the gene ends were 5 bases for V and 4 bases for J; bases not matched to a gene: 3. The CDR3 covers 13 residues. This CDR3 is CASSHGQGYGYTF. The CDR3 DNA follows: TGTGCCAGCAGCCACGGACAGGGCTATGGCTACACCTTC.

The chain has TRBV5-4 and TRBJ2-7; the match to TRBD2 covers 8 bases. This CDR3 is built from 17 residues. The germline V gene encodes CDR1 SGHNT and CDR2 YYREEE (reference sequence). The ends lost 0 bases at V and 3 bases at J; junction bases unmatched: 11. The CDR3 protein is CASSLAGRGADHYEQYF. In nucleotides, the CDR3 is TGTGCCAGCAGCTTGGCCGGGAGGGGGGCAGATCACTACGAGCAGTACTTC.

The rearrangement uses TRBV5-6 and TRBJ2-2; D is possibly TRBD1 (6 bases). CDR3 length: 14 residues. Germline CDR1 SGHDT, CDR2 YYEEEE. V lost 0 bases to trimming and J lost 6 bases, with 9 bases between them. CDR3 bases: TGTGCCAGCAGCTTGGAAGGGGGTGCCGGGGAGCTGTTTTTT. Residues: CASSLEGGAGELFF.

The rearrangement uses TRBV29-1 and TRBJ1-1; D ambiguous. Per germline, CDR1 SQVTM and CDR2 ANQGSEA. The CDR3 is made up of 11 amino acids. V lost 6 bases, J lost 0 bases, and 5 bases lay in between. The CDR3 sequence is CSVLMNTEAFF. CDR3 sequence (DNA): TGCAGCGTCCTAATGAACACTGAAGCTTTCTTT.

J is TRBJ1-2 and V is TRBV12-2; the table's D gene call, TRBD1, was not cross checked with the DNA. TRBV12-2 is a known pseudogene. CDR3 length: 15 amino acids. CDR3 in DNA: TGTGCAAGTCGCTTAAGGACAGGGGTTAGGTATGGCTACACCTTC. Translating gives CASRLRTGVRYGYTF.

The chain uses TRBV21-1 and TRBJ2-2; TRBD1 is taken as the D call from the table, unchecked against the DNA. TRBV21-1 is designated a pseudogene. The CDR3 has 16 amino acids. For the CDR3, the DNA is TGTGCCAGCAGCCTCCGGACAGGCAAGAACACCGGGGAGCTGTTTTTT. Translated, it gives CASSLRTGKNTGELFF.

This clone was counted only a few times. This chain connects TRBV24-1 to TRBJ1-5, with D unclear. This CDR3 is 14 amino acids long. Germline V gene data show CDR1 as KGHDR and CDR2 as SFDVKD. Trimming took 6 bases from V and 6 from J, leaving 14 bases between them. CDR3 residues: CATSQKYEAQPQHF. CDR3 DNA: TGTGCCACCAGTCAGAAGTATGAGGCTCAGCCCCAGCATTTT.

V usage is TRBV7-2 and J usage is TRBJ2-7, with TRBD1 matching over 9 bases. This CDR3 spans 13 amino acids. From germline, CDR1 is SGHTA and CDR2 FQGNSA. V was pared by 5 bases and J by 4 bases, with 3 bases of the junction left unmatched. CDR3 protein: CASSQDRGYEQYF. CDR3 sequence (DNA): TGTGCCAGCAGCCAAGACAGGGGGTACGAGCAGTACTTC.

The J gene is TRBJ2-5, the V gene TRBV6-2 or TRBV6-3; D is unresolved. Germline CDR1 reads MNHEY; CDR2 reads SVGEGT. V lost 2 bases to trimming and J lost 3 bases, with 13 bases between them. The CDR3 consists of 15 residues. CDR3 sequence: CASSYPIGGKETQYF. CDR3 coding DNA: TGTGCCAGCAGTTACCCAATAGGCGGTAAAGAGACCCAGTACTTC.

This clone was detected only a few times. This chain connects TRBV5-6 to TRBJ2-3, with D unresolved. V was pared by 3 bases and J by 2 bases, with 10 bases between. CDR1 is SGHDT and CDR2 is YYEEEE in the germline V gene. CDR3 size: 14 residues. The CDR3 DNA follows: TGTGCCAGCAGCTCCTTGCGAAACACAGATACGCAGTATTTT. Its translation is CASSSLRNTDTQYF.

The gene calls are TRBV5-1 and TRBJ2-5, with 10 positions matching TRBD2. The CDR3 covers 15 residues. Trimming at V came to 0 bases and at J to 2 bases, leaving 1 base not matched to a gene. Germline V gives CDR1 SGHRS, CDR2 YFSETQ. The DNA of the CDR3 is TGCGCCAGCAGCTTGGTAGCGGGAGGACAAGAGACCCAGTACTTC. This translates into CASSLVAGGQETQYF.

This rearrangement joins TRBV10-3 to TRBJ2-3; 13 bases match TRBD2. CDR1 is ENHRY, CDR2 SYGVKD, per germline. V gave up 7 bases and J gave up 8 bases; unmatched junction bases: 18. This CDR3 region has 18 residues. The CDR3 DNA reads TGTGCCATCACCTCCGGGACTAGCGGGGAAGCGGCGGATTTTACGCAGTATTTT. Its translation: CAITSGTSGEAADFTQYF.

This clone was found once. The V and J genes are TRBV7-3 and TRBJ2-1; 9 bases align to TRBD2. CDR1 is SGHTA and CDR2 is FQGTGA in the germline V gene. The CDR3 length is 19 residues. V was clipped by 2 bases and J by 5 bases; unmatched bases: 16. CDR3 sequence: CASSLGRASWTSAHNEQFF. Here the CDR3 DNA reads TGTGCCAGCAGCTTAGGAAGAGCGTCGTGGACTAGCGCCCACAATGAGCAGTTCTTC.

V and J are TRBV4-3 and TRBJ2-7; 8 nucleotides match TRBD2. Germline CDR1 is LGHNA and CDR2 is YSLEER. There are 16 residues in the CDR3. After removal of 1 base from V and 3 bases from J, the junction contained 8 bases not matched to a gene. DNA for the CDR3: TGCGCCAGCAGCCAAGGATTAGCGGGATCGTTCTACGAGCAGTACTTC. It codes for CASSQGLAGSFYEQYF.

The chain employs TRBV24-1 and TRBJ1-5; TRBD1 aligns across 9 bases. CDR1 is KGHDR, CDR2 SFDVKD, per germline. The CDR3 is 15 amino acids. After removal of 7 bases from V and 3 bases from J, the junction contained 6 bases not matched to a gene. The CDR3 nucleotides read TGTGCCACCAGCGTAGGACAGGGGCTCAATCAGCCCCAGCATTTT. This translates into CATSVGQGLNQPQHF.

The rearrangement links TRBV19 to TRBJ2-5, with a weak D call TRBD1 (5 bases). Germline V CDR1 and CDR2: LNHDA, SQIVND (reference sequence). The V and J ends lost 0 bases and 5 bases respectively, with 13 bases between them. There are 15 residues in the CDR3. The CDR3 region is CASSIDPGLRETQYF. The DNA for the CDR3 is TGTGCCAGTAGTATAGATCCAGGGCTCCGGGAGACCCAGTACTTC.

The V call is TRBV7-3, the J call TRBJ2-1, with D tentatively TRBD2 (7 bases). V dropped 4 bases and J dropped 7 bases, with 20 bases sitting between them. The germline V gene encodes CDR1 SGHTA and CDR2 FQGTGA. This CDR3 is built from 16 residues. CDR3 DNA: TGTGCCAGCAGCTCCCCCCTGGGCGGGGGCGGGAATGAGCAGTTCTTC. This gives the protein CASSSPLGGGGNEQFF. Based on the CDR3 plus reference TRBV7-3 and TRBJ2-1, the full variable domain is GAGVSQTPSNKVTEKGKYVELRCDPISGHTALYWYRQSLGQGPEFLIYFQGTGAADDSGLPNDRFFAVRPEGSVSTLKIQRTERGDSAVYLCASSSPLGGGGNEQFFGPGTRLTVL.

This clone showed up just once. V gene TRBV24-1 combines with J gene TRBJ2-2; tentative D call: TRBD1 (5 bases). The germline V gene encodes CDR1 KGHDR and CDR2 SFDVKD. The V gene lost 6 bases and the J gene lost 6 bases, with 13 bases spanning the gap. This CDR3 region has 14 residues. Here the CDR3 reads CATSRDSYPGELFF. The DNA for the CDR3 is TGTGCCACCAGTCGAGACAGTTACCCCGGGGAGCTGTTTTTT.

The V gene is TRBV9, the J gene TRBJ2-7, with 8 nucleotides matching TRBD2. Germline-derived CDR1 and CDR2 are SGDLS and YYNGEE. CDR3 length: 14 amino acids. V lost 4 bases and J lost 0; bases outside the gene matches: 3. CDR3 nucleotides: TGTGCCAGCAGCCCCGGGGGGGACTCCTACGAGCAGTACTTC. It encodes CASSPGGDSYEQYF.

This chain links TRBV5-4 with TRBJ2-1; 9 nucleotides align to TRBD1. This CDR3 has 15 residues. V lost 0 bases and J lost 5; bases outside the gene matches: 3. Germline CDR1 SGHNT, CDR2 YYREEE (reference sequence). CDR3 sequence: CASSLAGTGHNEQFF. The CDR3 DNA reads as TGTGCCAGCAGCTTGGCCGGGACAGGGCACAATGAGCAGTTCTTC.

The genes are TRBV19 and TRBJ2-7; 7 positions match TRBD1. The germline gives CDR1 LNHDA, CDR2 SQIVND (reference sequence). The CDR3 has 13 residues. Trimming took 9 bases from V and 0 from J; bases not matched to a gene: 5. This chain's CDR3 is CASRDSSSYEQYF. DNA for the CDR3: TGTGCCAGCAGGGACAGTAGCTCCTACGAGCAGTACTTC.

The rearrangement links TRBV7-9 to TRBJ2-3, with a weak D call TRBD2 (5 bases). The CDR3 contains 17 residues. Trimming removed 1 base from V and 0 bases from J, with 14 bases in between. The germline V gene encodes CDR1 SEHNR and CDR2 FQNEAQ (reference sequence). The CDR3 DNA reads TGTGCCAGCAGCTTAGTTGCGGGCCATCCGAGCACAGATACGCAGTATTTT. Its protein product is CASSLVAGHPSTDTQYF.

This chain connects TRBV10-3 to TRBJ2-1; TRBD2 matches at 8 bases. Unmatched junction bases numbered 2, after V lost 2 bases and J lost 2 bases. The V gene's germline CDR1 is ENHRY and CDR2 SYGVKD. This CDR3 has 15 residues. The CDR3 is CAISELSGTYNEQFF. The CDR3 nucleotides are TGTGCCATCAGTGAGCTTAGCGGGACCTACAATGAGCAGTTCTTC.

The rearrangement joins TRBV6-5 to TRBJ2-7, with 9 positions matching TRBD2. Germline-derived CDR1 and CDR2 are MNHEY and SVGAGI. Trimming cost V 7 bases and J 2 bases; bases outside gene matches: 6. The CDR3 contains 14 residues. The CDR3 spells CASTRLAGTYEQYF. In DNA form, the CDR3 reads TGTGCCAGCACCAGGCTAGCGGGGACCTACGAGCAGTACTTC.

This sequence joins TRBV4-3 and TRBJ2-1; D is possibly TRBD2 (5 bases). CDR3 length: 13 residues. Germline lookup yields CDR1 LGHNA and CDR2 YSLEER. Trimming took off 0 bases at V and 10 bases at J, with 10 bases between the two ends. The CDR3 sequence: CASSQDFQREQFF. The CDR3 DNA sequence: TGCGCCAGCAGCCAAGATTTCCAGCGGGAGCAGTTCTTC.

The chain links TRBV27 to TRBJ2-1; TRBD2 matches at 15 bases. The CDR3 covers 15 residues. The junction had 0 bases not matched to a gene; V was cut back by 2 bases and J by 7 bases. CDR1 MNHEY and CDR2 SMNVEV come from the germline V gene (reference sequence). CDR3 DNA sequence: TGTGCCAGCAGTTTAGGGACTAGCGGGAGGAATGAGCAGTTCTTC. Protein sequence: CASSLGTSGRNEQFF.

The chain recombines TRBV5-1 with TRBJ1-1; no firm D call. The length of the CDR3 is 14 residues. V dropped 0 bases and J dropped 4 bases, with 10 bases sitting between them. Germline V gene data show CDR1 as SGHRS and CDR2 as YFSETQ. CDR3 bases: TGCGCCAGCAGCTTGGCAGGAACGTCCACTGAAGCTTTCTTT. It specifies CASSLAGTSTEAFF.

The genes are TRBV6-4 and TRBJ1-1, with 8 bases fitting TRBD1. V was clipped by 6 bases and J by 4 bases; unmatched bases: 10. Germline CDR1 and CDR2: MRHNA and SNTAGT. The CDR3 contains 15 residues. The CDR3, as DNA: TGTGCCAGCAGAGGGCAGGGGGCGACGGGCACTGAAGCTTTCTTT. Translation: CASRGQGATGTEAFF.

V usage is TRBV11-3 and J usage is TRBJ2-1; the match to TRBD2 covers 8 bases. This CDR3 is built from 15 residues. After removal of 1 base from V and 2 bases from J, the junction contained 1 base not matched to a gene. Germline V gives CDR1 SGHNT, CDR2 YENEEA. In DNA, the CDR3 is TGTGCCAGCAGCTTAGGGCGGGGGGCCTACAATGAGCAGTTCTTC. Amino acids: CASSLGRGAYNEQFF.